Below are 20 T cell receptor beta chains sequenced from a single sample in a study of CD8 T cells in Susac syndrome. Random hexamers were used to reverse transcribe an amount of roughly 0.45 to 1 ug RNA. TCRdb re-called the immunoSEQ multiplex PCR reads through MiXCR, storing one row per CDR3 protein. The sample yields approximately 150,000 distinct CDR3 sequences, about 94% seen once. Sequencing input: CD4+ T cells from PBMCs. Source of these receptors: a human donor in good health.

The chain is built from TRBV2 and TRBJ2-2, with D hard to call. This CDR3 has 15 amino acids. Germline V CDR1 and CDR2: SNHLY, FYNNEI. V was clipped by 1 base and J by 1 base, with 7 bases between them. The CDR3 nucleotides are TGTGCCAGCAGTGAAGATGAGAAGAACACCGGGGAGCTGTTTTTT. It is translated as CASSEDEKNTGELFF.

This sequence joins TRBV2 and TRBJ1-3; 7 bases fit TRBD1. The V gene end was trimmed by 8 bases and the J gene end by 4 bases; junction bases not matched to a gene: 5. Looked up from germline, CDR1 is SNHLY and CDR2 is FYNNEI. The CDR3 spans 13 residues. CDR3 bases: TGTGCCAGCGGCAGGGGGGGCGGAAACACCATATATTTT. Its protein is CASGRGGGNTIYF.

This clonotype was detected a few times. The chain joins TRBV2 to TRBJ1-5, with D maybe TRBD1 (5 bases). The CDR3 contains 11 residues. Germline loops: CDR1 SNHLY, CDR2 FYNNEI. V was trimmed by 4 bases and J by 7 bases, leaving 5 bases between them. CDR3 sequence (DNA): TGTGCCAGCAGTGGGGACCAGCCCCAGCATTTT. Translation: CASSGDQPQHF.

The chain uses TRBV29-1 and TRBJ1-4, with TRBD1 identical over 7 bases. CDR3 length: 14 amino acids. The V and J ends lost 6 bases and 7 bases, in that order; junction bases with no gene match: 11. CDR1 is SQVTM, CDR2 ANQGSEA, per germline. CDR3 nucleotide sequence: TGCAGCGTGGGTGACAGGGTCGTTCGTGAAAAACTGTTTTTT. Its translation: CSVGDRVVREKLFF.

V is TRBV3-1 and J is TRBJ2-1; TRBD1 or TRBD2 may be the D gene (5 bases each). CDR1 and CDR2 from the germline V gene are LGHDT and YNNKEL (reference sequence). The CDR3 sequence is 13 residues long. V was shortened by 3 bases and J by 2 bases, with 5 bases between the two germline ends. The CDR3 coding sequence is TGTGCCAGCAGCCAGGGGGCCTACAATGAGCAGTTCTTC. Translating gives CASSQGAYNEQFF.

The chain recombines TRBV3-1 with TRBJ2-5; 8 bases line up with TRBD1. Germline lookup yields CDR1 LGHDT and CDR2 YNNKEL (reference sequence). This CDR3 comprises 15 residues. The J segment lost 6 bases and the V segment lost 2 bases, leaving 8 bases of the junction unmatched. The CDR3 sequence is CASSQPGQGEKTQYF. In DNA, the CDR3 is TGTGCCAGCAGCCAACCTGGACAGGGCGAAAAGACCCAGTACTTC.

This chain links TRBV20-1 with TRBJ1-5; D remains ambiguous. The CDR3 runs 13 residues. Germline CDR1 reads DFQATT; CDR2 reads SNEGSKA (reference sequence). Trimming shortened V by 3 bases and J by 4 bases, and 10 bases separated the two germline ends. The CDR3 DNA sequence: TGCAGTGCTAGGCGAGGGCCTAATCAGCCCCAGCATTTT. Its translation is CSARRGPNQPQHF.

The chain couples TRBV7-9 to TRBJ1-2; D uncertain. Germline CDR1 SEHNR, CDR2 FQNEAQ (reference sequence). Trimming shortened V by 5 bases and J by 0 bases, and 16 bases separated the two germline ends. The CDR3 consists of 16 residues. The CDR3 nucleotides read TGTGCCAGCAGCCCCCCAGGATCGGGAGCTAACTATGGCTACACCTTC. Its translation: CASSPPGSGANYGYTF.

This clonotype was recorded once. The chain links TRBV7-8 to TRBJ2-6; 9 nucleotides line up with TRBD1. Germline CDR1 SGHVS, CDR2 FQNEAQ. Germline trimming cut 5 bases from V and 9 bases from J; bases unmatched to any gene: 2. The CDR3 is 13 residues long. The CDR3 is CASSQDRGNVLTF. CDR3 coding DNA: TGTGCCAGCAGCCAGGACAGGGGCAACGTCCTGACTTTC. The whole variable domain, filled in from reference TRBV7-8 and TRBJ2-6, reads GAGVSQSPRYKVAKRGQDVALRCDPISGHVSLFWYQQALGQGPEFLTYFQNEAQLDKSGLPSDRFFAERPEGSVSTLKIQRTQQEDSAVYLCASSQDRGNVLTFGAGSRLTVL.

This clonotype was detected only once. The chain is built from TRBV2 and TRBJ1-2; D gene ambiguous. Germline V gene data show CDR1 as SNHLY and CDR2 as FYNNEI. The length of the CDR3 is 11 residues. Trimming stripped 5 bases from V and 4 bases from J, with 5 bases between. This CDR3 reads CASSPTYGYTF. In nucleotides, the CDR3 is TGTGCCAGCAGTCCGACCTATGGCTACACCTTC. Looking up the rest from reference TRBV2 and TRBJ1-2 gives the full variable domain: EPEVTQTPSHQVTQMGQEVILRCVPISNHLYFYWYRQILGQKVEFLVSFYNNEISEKSEIFDDQFSVERPDGSNFTLKIRSTKLEDSAMYFCASSPTYGYTFGSGTRLTVV.

J is TRBJ2-1 and V is TRBV29-1, with 11 bases aligning to TRBD1. This CDR3 comprises 15 residues. Germline loops: CDR1 SQVTM, CDR2 ANQGSEA. With 7 bases clipped from V and 8 bases from J, the junction kept 13 bases outside the gene matches. CDR3 nucleotides: TGCAGCGCGGGGGAGGGGACAGGGGGTATCGATGAGCAGTTCTTC. Its protein product is CSAGEGTGGIDEQFF.

This clonotype was seen just once. The CDR3: CASSEWDDRTGELFF. The CDR3 DNA is TGTGCCAGCAGTGAATGGGACGATAGAACCGGGGAGCTGTTTTTT. This chain links TRBV25-1 with TRBJ2-2; D may correspond to TRBD1 or TRBD2 (5 bases each). The V gene's germline CDR1 is MGHDK and CDR2 SYGVNS. V was trimmed by 1 base and J by 5 bases, leaving 11 bases between them. The CDR3 extends over 15 amino acids.

The chain combines TRBV18 with TRBJ2-5; TRBD2 matches 7 bases. V shed 3 bases, J shed 2 bases, and the junction held 6 bases outside the gene matches. Germline V CDR1 and CDR2: KGHSH, LQKENI. The CDR3 runs 15 residues. CDR3 sequence reads: CASSPRPGLQETQYF. In DNA form, the CDR3 reads TGTGCCAGCTCACCTAGACCGGGACTACAAGAGACCCAGTACTTC.

V is TRBV3-1 and J is TRBJ2-6, with 7 bases identical to TRBD1. This CDR3 spans 13 amino acids. The ends lost 4 bases at V and 12 bases at J; junction bases unmatched: 6. Germline lookup yields CDR1 LGHDT and CDR2 YNNKEL (reference sequence). This CDR3 is CASSLGQVAVLTF. The CDR3 bases are TGTGCCAGCAGCCTCGGACAGGTGGCCGTCCTGACTTTC.

The chain recombines TRBV29-1 with TRBJ2-1; 8 nucleotides match TRBD1. Germline CDR1 is SQVTM and CDR2 is ANQGSEA. With V trimmed by 7 bases and J by 5 bases, 4 bases remained unmatched. This CDR3 is 12 amino acids long. The CDR3 sequence is CSGDRNNNEQFF. The CDR3 coding sequence is TGCAGCGGGGACAGGAACAACAATGAGCAGTTCTTC.

This rearrangement joins TRBV29-1 to TRBJ2-3; D is undetermined. Per germline, CDR1 SQVTM and CDR2 ANQGSEA. V lost 4 bases, J lost 2 bases, and 13 bases lay in between. The CDR3 covers 14 residues. CDR3 loop: CSVVRDTYTDTQYF. The CDR3 nucleotides read TGCAGCGTTGTCCGAGACACTTACACAGATACGCAGTATTTT.

This sequence joins TRBV10-2 and TRBJ2-7; D is perhaps TRBD1 (6 bases). Deletions cut 6 bases from V and 5 bases from J, with 17 bases between. CDR1 and CDR2 (germline): WSHSY, SAAADI. CDR3 length: 14 residues. In DNA form, the CDR3 reads TGCGCCAGCAGGGGGACAAATCGAGGCGACGAGCAGTACTTC. Translation gives CASRGTNRGDEQYF.

The chain combines TRBV12-3 or TRBV12-4 with TRBJ2-4, with TRBD2 identical over 8 bases. With V trimmed by 7 bases and J by 5 bases, 7 bases remained unmatched. The CDR3 sequence is 14 residues long. CDR3 sequence (DNA): TGTGCCAGCACCAGCGGGGGCCGCCAAAACATTCAGTACTTC. Protein: CASTSGGRQNIQYF.

The chain links TRBV7-3 to TRBJ1-1; no reliable D call. Germline CDR1 reads SGHTA; CDR2 reads FQGTGA. The length of the CDR3 is 13 residues. Between the trimmed V and J ends, which lost 8 bases and 1 base, there was a span of 11 bases. The CDR3 DNA reads TGTGCCAGCTCGCCAGAGGGGAACACTGAAGCTTTCTTT. It encodes CASSPEGNTEAFF.

The chain couples TRBV29-1 to TRBJ1-2, with D possibly being TRBD1 (5 bases). Trimming took 4 bases from V and 8 from J, leaving 17 bases between them. From germline, CDR1 is SQVTM and CDR2 ANQGSEA. This CDR3 is 13 amino acids long. The CDR3 DNA reads as TGCAGCGTTGGTGAAAGGGACGGCCGCGGCTACACCTTC. Protein: CSVGERDGRGYTF.